This T cell receptor (beta chain) originates from a study of beta chain features in type 1 diabetes. At the level of the study: Healthy donors and patients showed comparable age, gender and cell yields.

The germline V and J ends were trimmed by 6 bases and 1 base, with 15 bases remaining between them. The CDR3 consists of 16 residues. Germline V gene lookup returns CDR1 KGHSH and CDR2 LQKENI. All of the isolated RNA was reverse transcribed, so expressed TCRB transcripts were sequenced. TCRdb's copy holds only in-frame clones and misses some; the assay was immunoSEQ multiplex PCR. Of hundreds of thousands of clones in the sample, about 15% were seen once. This clone was seen only a few times. The sequence came from a man aged 30 to 45 in good health. The specimen was central memory CD4+ T cells from blood. The chain couples TRBV18 to TRBJ1-4; maybe TRBD1 (6 bases). The CDR3: CASSRTGSETNEKLFF. In DNA form, the CDR3 reads TGTGCCAGCTCCCGCACAGGGTCGGAAACTAATGAAAAACTGTTTTTT. The full variable domain, completed using reference TRBV18 and TRBJ1-4, is NAGVMQNPRHLVRRRGQEARLRCSPMKGHSHVYWYRQLPEEGLKFMVYLQKENIIDESGMPKERFSAEFPKEGPSILRIQQVVRGDSAAYFCASSRTGSETNEKLFFGSGTQLSVL.